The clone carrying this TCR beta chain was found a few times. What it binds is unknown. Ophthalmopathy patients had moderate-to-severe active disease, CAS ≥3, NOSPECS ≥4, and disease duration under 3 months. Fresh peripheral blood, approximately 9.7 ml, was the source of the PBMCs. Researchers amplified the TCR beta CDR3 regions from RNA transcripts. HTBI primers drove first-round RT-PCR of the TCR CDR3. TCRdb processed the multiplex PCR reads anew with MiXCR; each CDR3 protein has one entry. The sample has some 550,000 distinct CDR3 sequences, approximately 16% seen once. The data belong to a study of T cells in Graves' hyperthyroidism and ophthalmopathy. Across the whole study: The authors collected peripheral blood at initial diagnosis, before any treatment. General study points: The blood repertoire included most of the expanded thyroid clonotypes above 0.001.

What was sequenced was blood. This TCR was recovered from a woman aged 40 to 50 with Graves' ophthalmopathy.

CDR3 residues: CASTRGVADTQYF. The CDR3 bases are TGTGCCAGTACCAGGGGAGTGGCAGATACGCAGTATTTT. The V call is TRBV19, the J call TRBJ2-3, with D perhaps TRBD1 (6 bases). CDR3 length: 13 residues. CDR1 and CDR2 from the germline V gene are LNHDA and SQIVND (reference sequence). The V gene lost 7 bases and the J gene lost 4 bases, with 12 bases spanning the gap.